The following is a TCR beta chain sequence with its context. Its specific antigen is unknown. No per-base quality is available; no much larger clone lies one base away. These data come from a study of T cells after yellow fever vaccination (dated by TCRdb to between 2017 and 2020). Background for the entire study: The SMART-Seq v4 Ultra Low Input RNA kit was used to prepare libraries from fractions with low cell numbers. To follow T-cell clones before and after both primary and booster YFV17D yellow fever vaccination, bulk TCR alpha and beta repertoires underwent longitudinal sequencing. Two healthy male donors, one aged 18 to 30 and one aged 30 to 40 years, made up the cohort. Blood samples were taken at several timepoints before and after primary and secondary immunization, and bulk PBMC replicates and cell subsets were isolated.

TCR cDNA was synthesized by 5'RACE template switching, through which a universal primer site and unique molecular identifiers were introduced. Priming of cDNA synthesis was performed from both the TCR alpha and TCR beta constant segments. Two PCR steps were used to amplify libraries, with sample barcodes and sequencing adapters being added in the second step. Sequencing of libraries was done on Illumina HiSeq 2500 (2x100 bp) or NovaSeq (2x150 bp). On the study's bioinformatics: Reads were demultiplexed and collapsed into UMI consensus sequences with MIGEC, and V(D)J alignment was performed with MiXCR. Using edgeR on replicate PBMC samples, clonotypes were called vaccine-responding if FDR was below 0.01 and the log2 fold change was above 5 up to day 15. CD4 or CD8 identity was assigned to each bulk clonotype according to whether the clonotype was present at higher abundance in the sequenced CD4 repertoire or the sequenced CD8 repertoire. Using fastp trimming at Q25 and MiXCR clonotype assembly, TCRdb reanalyzed the public sequencing data and kept in-frame beta chains. CDR3 protein duplicates are merged, each entry listing the most common genes and DNA. TCRdb's processing, not the authors', yielded these V and J calls. The sample has about 350,000 distinct CDR3 sequences on record, around 8.1% of them singletons. The top ten hold 15% to 20% of the sample.

The treatment or condition label, read with the paper, signifies: live attenuated yellow fever vaccine strain. Two biological replicates of bulk PBMCs were collected at each blood-draw timepoint. PBMCs were isolated from peripheral blood using a standard Ficoll-Paque protocol. TriZol was used to extract RNA from bulk PBMCs, CD4 and CD8 fractions, and dextramer-positive and dextramer-negative fractions. Here is what the overall study found, with its caveats: Computational filtering was needed because FACS-sorted repertoires could contain abundant contaminating clonotypes from the bulk population. The secondary T-cell response was weaker than the primary response but faster, peaking on day 5 instead of day 15. The study included only two donors, which limits how far the findings can be generalized. After the booster, most clones that had expanded after primary vaccination were detected again (around 97% of CD4 and around 88% of CD8), suggesting broad maintenance of memory. A small fraction of clonotypes appeared in both the CD4 and CD8 compartments, likely as a result of convergent recombination.

Sequencing used PBMCs, obtained more than 35 days after the first yellow fever vaccination. The TCR was taken from a man between 18 and 29 years old who received the YFV17D yellow fever vaccine.

The nucleotides are TGCAGTGTTTCGAGAGGCGCTGGCTACACCTTC. This gives the protein CSVSRGAGYTF. The chain joins TRBV20-1 to TRBJ1-2; the D gene is not confidently resolved. Taken from cysteine to phenylalanine, the CDR3 has 11 residues. The sequence is cut down to CDR3 DNA, 33 bases in frame from base 1. The germline ends are 13 bases apart after V is trimmed by 7 bases and J by 7 bases. CDR1 DFQATT and CDR2 SNEGSKA are derived from the germline V gene (reference sequence).